Described below is a single T cell receptor (beta chain) sequence and its context. Its antigen remains unknown. The data were obtained in a study of T-cell memory formation after mild COVID-19. Study-wide findings and caveats: Contracting CD4+ clones were located mainly in CM and EM, and CD8+ clones in EMRA.

MiXCR, applied by TCRdb to the 5' RACE reads, yields one record per CDR3 protein. The sample lists 140,000 to 150,000 distinct CDR3 sequences, 6% to 6.5% seen once, with about 2.1% in the top ten. The sequence was obtained from an adult woman who had mild COVID-19 (a few samples of this study predate the infection). Cell type and time point are not known. Sequencing was done on a sample of PBMCs or a T cell subset sorted from them (not recorded which).

CDR3 coding DNA: TGCAGCGTTGAAGATGCACGGGATAAAAACATTCAGTACTTC. This translates into CSVEDARDKNIQYF. The rearrangement links TRBV29-1 to TRBJ2-4, with D maybe TRBD2 (5 bases). Germline V gives CDR1 SQVTM, CDR2 ANQGSEA. CDR3 size: 14 residues. V was trimmed by 0 bases and J by 4 bases, leaving 10 bases between them.